Listed below are T cell receptor beta chains from one sample, sequenced in a study of cytomegalovirus exposure and HLA in healthy donors. Profiled with immunoSEQ multiplex PCR; TCRdb holds only in-frame clones, not every one. Among 95,000 to 150,000 clones listed, about 75% were seen once. Sequencing was carried out using PBMCs. These receptors all come from a man aged 55 to 69 in good health and CMV-seropositive. Both conserved end residues are part of each CDR3. The order of the fields is J gene, V gene, CDR3 protein.

TRBJ2-2 | TRBV7-9 | CASSRVGGTGELFF
TRBJ1-1 | TRBV11-1 | CASSDSTGGRAEAFF
TRBJ1-5 | TRBV7-2 | CASSGTGVFQPQHF
TRBJ1-5 | TRBV7-9 | CASSLGRGVDQPQHF
TRBJ1-5 | TRBV4-1 | CASSPLWTGTTGGNQPQHF
TRBJ1-4 | TRBV19 | CAIRGSMEEKLFF
TRBJ1-1 | TRBV4-1 | CASSQDGGYTEAFF
TRBJ2-6 | TRBV18 | CASSPKTAAGANGLTF
TRBJ1-2 | TRBV30 | CAWTQVGQGNYGYTF
TRBJ1-2 | TRBV9 | CASGTSTTIPLWGYTF
TRBJ1-5 | TRBV2 | CASSRAGGQPQHF